This TCR beta chain came from a study of blood T cell repertoires in COVID-19. Overall study: From T cells, B-cell-depleted T cells, or PBMCs came the material, which was cDNA or gDNA.

The authors' processing: Quantification of nucleated cells was approximated via reference gene primer amplification. TCRdb's copy holds only in-frame clones and misses some; the assay was immunoSEQ multiplex PCR. That table furnishes V, J and clone size, whereas the DNA furnished D and trimming. The sample has a few hundred thousand clones, 65% to 90% seen once. Germline loops: CDR1 KGHSH, CDR2 LQKENI. The CDR3 runs to 13 residues. V lost 6 bases, J lost 3 bases, and 9 bases lay in between. The sample comprised peripheral blood. The sequence derives from a human donor in a cohort sampled during active COVID-19. The V and J genes are TRBV18 and TRBJ1-3, with D possibly matching TRBD1 (6 bases). The CDR3 sequence is CASSAGDGNTIYF. The CDR3, as DNA: TGTGCCAGCTCCGCAGGGGATGGAAACACCATATATTTT.